These T cell receptor beta chains were read from a single sample in a study of blood T cell repertoires in COVID-19. Sequencing was performed with immunoSEQ multiplex PCR; in TCRdb, only in-frame clones are kept and a portion is missing. This sample has roughly 330,000 clones, with around 87% found just once. Sequenced sample: PBMCs or T cells enriched from blood (not recorded which). Every receptor here comes from a woman aged 25-40 years who had recovered from COVID-19. Each CDR3 is given with its conserved first and last residue. Fields, in order: CDR3 DNA, CDR3 protein, V gene, J gene, D gene. A D gene is named only where the DNA matches it firmly.

CDR3 DNA: TGCGCCAGCAGCTTGGGGGGGCGGAATGAGCAGTTCTTC; CDR3 protein: CASSLGGRNEQFF; V gene: TRBV5-1; J gene: TRBJ2-1; D gene: -
CDR3 DNA: TGTGCCAGCAGCTCGGGGATCTACAATGAGCAGTTCTTC; CDR3 protein: CASSSGIYNEQFF; V gene: TRBV9; J gene: TRBJ2-1; D gene: -
CDR3 DNA: TGTGCCAGCAGCGTAGGTGGTAGGGGGAACGAGCAGTACTTC; CDR3 protein: CASSVGGRGNEQYF; V gene: TRBV9; J gene: TRBJ2-7; D gene: -
CDR3 DNA: TGTGCCAGCAGCATCAAGGGGGCAGGAACTGAAGCTTTCTTT; CDR3 protein: CASSIKGAGTEAFF; V gene: TRBV7-8; J gene: TRBJ1-1; D gene: TRBD1
CDR3 DNA: TGTGCCAGCAGCCTCCGAACCCCTAGCGGGGGTCCCCACAATGAGCAGTTCTTC; CDR3 protein: CASSLRTPSGGPHNEQFF; V gene: TRBV7-2; J gene: TRBJ2-1; D gene: TRBD2
CDR3 DNA: TGTGCCAGCAGCTTGGACAGATCATTAGCAGATACGCAGTATTTT; CDR3 protein: CASSLDRSLADTQYF; V gene: TRBV5-5; J gene: TRBJ2-3; D gene: -
CDR3 DNA: TGTGCTAGTGGTTTGCCCCCCGGACAGGGGGCCGGGGAGCTGTTTTTT; CDR3 protein: CASGLPPGQGAGELFF; V gene: TRBV12-5; J gene: TRBJ2-2; D gene: TRBD1
CDR3 DNA: TGTGCCAGCAGCTTGACTAGCGGGGGGGCCGGGGAGACCCAGTACTTC; CDR3 protein: CASSLTSGGAGETQYF; V gene: TRBV5-4; J gene: TRBJ2-5; D gene: TRBD2
CDR3 DNA: TGTGCCAGCAGCTTCTGGGGACAGACGAACACCGGGGAGCTGTTTTTT; CDR3 protein: CASSFWGQTNTGELFF; V gene: TRBV27; J gene: TRBJ2-2; D gene: TRBD1
CDR3 DNA: TGTGCCAGTAGTACCCGACAGGGCGAGCAGTACTTC; CDR3 protein: CASSTRQGEQYF; V gene: TRBV19; J gene: TRBJ2-7; D gene: TRBD1
CDR3 DNA: TGCGCCAGCAGCTTCGGACAGGGGACAGATACGCAGTATTTT; CDR3 protein: CASSFGQGTDTQYF; V gene: TRBV5-1; J gene: TRBJ2-3; D gene: TRBD1
CDR3 DNA: TGCGCCAGCAGCGCGGGACTAGAAGGTGAGCAGTTCTTC; CDR3 protein: CASSAGLEGEQFF; V gene: TRBV5-1; J gene: TRBJ2-1; D gene: TRBD2
CDR3 DNA: TGTGCCAGCAGTCCCCAGGGTCCTCGGGGGGCGGATACGCAGTATTTT; CDR3 protein: CASSPQGPRGADTQYF; V gene: TRBV6-2/TRBV6-3; J gene: TRBJ2-3; D gene: -